This section outlines one T cell receptor beta chain sequence together with its context. The record originates from a study of blood T cell repertoires in COVID-19. At the level of the study: The cDNA or gDNA used as material had been derived from T cells, B-cell-depleted T cells, or PBMCs.

Assignments of participants to cohorts depended upon their own reported clinical history. The recovered donors of Cohort 3 showed two negative PCRs, clearance, or symptom resolution. Original data processing: The assay estimated nucleated cells by amplifying reference gene primers. The assay was immunoSEQ multiplex PCR, and TCRdb's table has in-frame clones only and misses some. V and J calls and clone size are those listed in that table; D and trimming were worked out from the DNA. The data hold roughly 500,000 clones, with around 89% observed a single time. Trimming pared 4 bases from V and 0 bases from J, leaving 10 bases between. The CDR3 spans 15 residues. Germline values: CDR1 LGHNA, CDR2 YSLEER.

J is TRBJ1-5 and V is TRBV4-3; weak D call: TRBD1 (6 bases). Sequencing used PBMCs or T cells enriched from blood (not recorded which). The clonotype originates from a woman aged 40 to 50 who had recovered from COVID-19. The CDR3: CASSPDRYSNQPQHF. The DNA of the CDR3 is TGCGCCAGCAGCCCAGACAGGTATAGCAATCAGCCCCAGCATTTT.